One and the same sample provided the 21 T cell receptor beta chains below, sequenced in a study of early T cells in non-severe SARS-CoV-2 infection. TCRdb independently ran MiXCR on the 5' RACE reads; one entry per CDR3 protein. The sample lists 30,000 to 40,000 distinct CDR3 sequences; roughly 4.2% were seen once. Material for sequencing was whole blood. The receptors derive from an adult who was a healthcare worker with PCR-confirmed SARS-CoV-2 infection or an uninfected control (not recorded which).

This clonotype was seen many times. This sequence joins TRBV7-8 and TRBJ2-7; D possibly corresponds to TRBD1 (6 bases). Germline V gene sequence: CDR1 SGHVS, CDR2 FQNEAQ. The CDR3 consists of 14 residues. V was clipped by 4 bases and J by 2 bases, with 12 bases between them. CDR3 protein: CASSSGTQAYEQYF. The CDR3 coding sequence is TGTGCCAGCAGCTCCGGGACACAAGCCTACGAGCAGTACTTC.

This clonotype was recorded a few times. The rearrangement links TRBV7-3 to TRBJ1-4; D is possibly TRBD1 (5 bases). Germline loops: CDR1 SGHTA, CDR2 FQGTGA. Trimming left V 2 bases short and J 4 bases short, with 17 bases between. The CDR3 covers 17 residues. The CDR3 is CASSLRVGVGGNEKLFF. In DNA, the CDR3 is TGTGCCAGCAGCTTACGGGTAGGGGTGGGAGGTAATGAAAAACTGTTTTTT. Using reference TRBV7-3 and TRBJ1-4 for the parts outside the CDR3, the full variable domain is GAGVSQTPSNKVTEKGKYVELRCDPISGHTALYWYRQSLGQGPEFLIYFQGTGAADDSGLPNDRFFAVRPEGSVSTLKIQRTERGDSAVYLCASSLRVGVGGNEKLFFGSGTQLSVL.

This clonotype showed up many times. This sequence joins TRBV28 and TRBJ2-3; 9 nucleotides line up with TRBD1. The ends lost 8 bases at V and 4 bases at J; junction bases unmatched: 16. The CDR3 has 17 residues. Germline V gene lookup returns CDR1 MDHEN and CDR2 SYDVKM. The CDR3 protein is CASRSSFLDRGADTQYF. The CDR3 DNA is TGTGCCAGCCGCTCATCGTTCCTGGACAGGGGCGCAGATACGCAGTATTTT.

This clonotype was seen only a few times. The chain employs TRBV6-5 and TRBJ2-2, with 7 bases identical to TRBD1. Germline loops: CDR1 MNHEY, CDR2 SVGAGI. This CDR3 is 17 amino acids long. V shed 5 bases and J 2 bases; nucleotides not matched to a gene: 11. As DNA, the CDR3 is TGTGCCAGCAGTGACTATTCGGGACAGCAAAACACCGGGGAGCTGTTTTTT. Encoded protein: CASSDYSGQQNTGELFF.

At least ten counts were recorded for this clonotype. The V and J genes are TRBV2 and TRBJ1-2; D is ambiguous. V dropped 5 bases and J dropped 2 bases, with 15 bases sitting between them. This CDR3 spans 15 amino acids. Germline-derived CDR1 and CDR2 are SNHLY and FYNNEI. CDR3 sequence: CASSPGPPSNYGYTF. The CDR3, as DNA: TGTGCCAGCAGTCCAGGACCACCTAGCAACTATGGCTACACCTTC.

This clonotype has more than one count but fewer than ten. The chain employs TRBV21-1 and TRBJ2-3. TRBV21-1 has pseudogene status. The CDR3 has 18 residues. DNA of the CDR3: TGTGCCAGCAGCAAAGTATATGTTTTAGAGGCAGGCCTTCATACGCAGTATTTT. The encoded protein is CASSKVYVLEAGLHTQYF.

This clonotype was recorded many times. V gene TRBV11-3 combines with J gene TRBJ1-1; 11 bases are shared with TRBD1. CDR3 length: 16 amino acids. V lost 0 bases, J lost 5 bases, and 5 bases stayed unmatched. CDR1 and CDR2 from the germline V gene are SGHNT and YENEEA. The CDR3 reads CASSLDIGTGGTEAFF. Written as DNA, the CDR3 is TGTGCCAGCAGCTTAGATATTGGGACAGGGGGGACTGAAGCTTTCTTT.

There are many counts of this clonotype. The chain is built from TRBV4-2 and TRBJ1-2, with D uncertain. CDR3 length: 18 amino acids. The germline V gene has CDR1 LGHNA and CDR2 YNFKEQ. V was clipped by 1 base and J by 0 bases, with 18 bases between them. The CDR3 DNA reads as TGTGCCAGCAGCCAAGGGACTCAACAAGGCTTAACTAACTATGGCTACACCTTC. Encoded protein: CASSQGTQQGLTNYGYTF.

This clonotype was detected many times. The chain recombines TRBV10-2 with TRBJ2-1; no definite D call. Trimming stripped 6 bases from V and 4 bases from J, with 10 bases between. CDR3 length: 13 residues. Per the germline V gene, CDR1 is WSHSY and CDR2 is SAAADI. CDR3 bases: TGCGCCAGCAGAGGAGCGAGATACAATGAGCAGTTCTTC. Protein product: CASRGARYNEQFF.

The chain carries TRBV19 and TRBJ2-2; 8 nucleotides match TRBD1. Germline CDR1 LNHDA, CDR2 SQIVND (reference sequence). The trim removed 5 bases at V and 0 bases at J, leaving 5 bases unmatched. The CDR3 sequence is 16 residues long. The CDR3 is CASSPRTGPNTGELFF. For the CDR3, the DNA is TGTGCCAGTAGTCCCCGGACAGGGCCGAACACCGGGGAGCTGTTTTTT.

This clonotype turned up a few times. The chain is built from TRBV6-1 and TRBJ2-1, with 12 bases matching TRBD1. Looked up from germline, CDR1 is MNHNS and CDR2 is SASEGT. The V and J ends lost 9 bases and 5 bases, in that order; junction bases with no gene match: 8. CDR3 length equals 15 residues. The DNA for the CDR3 is TGTGCCAGTAAATGGGGACAGGGGGCCAACAATGAGCAGTTCTTC. Translated, it gives CASKWGQGANNEQFF.

This clonotype was detected ten times or more. The genes are TRBV28 and TRBJ2-7; possibly TRBD1 for D (5 bases). The V and J ends lost 7 bases and 0 bases respectively, with 13 bases between them. The CDR3 length is 14 residues. Germline CDR1 MDHEN, CDR2 SYDVKM. For the CDR3, the DNA is TGTGCCAGCATGGGGCCCTCACACTCCTACGAGCAGTACTTC. Its translation is CASMGPSHSYEQYF.

This clonotype was picked up many times. The CDR3 region has the DNA TGTGCCATCAGTGTACAGGGAAACACAGATACGCAGTATTTT. Its translation is CAISVQGNTDTQYF. This chain uses TRBV10-3 with TRBJ2-3, with D possibly matching TRBD1 (6 bases). V lost 4 bases, J lost 2 bases, and 10 bases lay in between. The CDR3 extends over 14 amino acids. Per germline, CDR1 ENHRY and CDR2 SYGVKD.

This clonotype was seen repeatedly, ten times or more. The chain couples TRBV6-6 to TRBJ1-1; D is undetermined. CDR3 size: 10 residues. Trimming shortened V by 10 bases and J by 8 bases, and 11 bases separated the two germline ends. Germline V gene sequence: CDR1 MNHNY, CDR2 SVGAGI (reference sequence). The CDR3 sequence: CATSPTEAFF. CDR3 nucleotide sequence: TGTGCCACCTCGCCAACGGAAGCTTTCTTT.

This clonotype has a count of ten or more. This chain connects TRBV6-2 or TRBV6-3 to TRBJ2-5; 11 bases are shared with TRBD2. V was clipped by 2 bases and J by 3 bases; unmatched bases: 5. Germline assignment: CDR1 MNHEY and CDR2 SVGEGT. The CDR3 totals 16 residues. The CDR3 protein is CASSYRLAGSEETQYF. The CDR3 bases are TGTGCCAGCAGTTACCGACTAGCGGGGAGTGAAGAGACCCAGTACTTC.

This clonotype was recorded many times. The chain is built from TRBV15 and TRBJ1-1; D gene ambiguous. Looked up from germline, CDR1 is LNHNV and CDR2 is YYDKDF (reference sequence). CDR3 length equals 12 residues. Trimming took 2 bases from V and 1 from J, leaving 2 bases between them. Here the CDR3 DNA reads TGTGCCACCAGCAGATCGAACACTGAAGCTTTCTTT. It yields the protein CATSRSNTEAFF.

This clonotype was observed at least ten times. J is TRBJ2-1 and V is TRBV6-6; 16 positions match TRBD2. The CDR3 extends over 15 amino acids. Germline loops: CDR1 MNHNY, CDR2 SVGAGI (reference sequence). Trimming cost V 5 bases and J 6 bases; bases outside gene matches: 1. CDR3 sequence (DNA): TGTGCCAGCAGTGGGACTAGCGGGAGGGCCAATGAGCAGTTCTTC. This codes for CASSGTSGRANEQFF.

This clonotype was counted ten times or more. This sequence joins TRBV7-6 and TRBJ2-2, with 8 positions matching TRBD1. The V and J ends lost 1 base and 5 bases, in that order; junction bases with no gene match: 3. The CDR3 runs 15 residues. Germline CDR1 and CDR2: SGHVS and FNYEAQ. CDR3 DNA sequence: TGTGCCAGCAGCTTAGGGACAGGGAATACCGGGGAGCTGTTTTTT. This codes for CASSLGTGNTGELFF.

This clonotype has a count of ten or more. This chain links TRBV12-3 or TRBV12-4 with TRBJ2-5, with 9 bases matching TRBD1. J lost 5 bases, V lost 3 bases, and 1 base had no gene match. The length of the CDR3 is 13 residues. CDR3 in DNA: TGTGCCAGCAGTTTCGGACAGGGGGAGACCCAGTACTTC. Translated: CASSFGQGETQYF.

In its sample, this clonotype was seen many times. This sequence joins TRBV6-2 or TRBV6-3 and TRBJ2-1; 10 nucleotides match TRBD1. V lost 6 bases and J lost 9; bases outside the gene matches: 8. Germline values: CDR1 MNHEY, CDR2 SVGEGT. This CDR3 has 14 amino acids. CDR3 sequence (DNA): TGTGCCAGCAGATCCCCGGGACAGGGGTTTGAGCAGTTCTTC. This encodes CASRSPGQGFEQFF.

V gene TRBV5-1 combines with J gene TRBJ2-2; TRBD1 is a possible D gene (6 bases). V gave up 1 base and J gave up 6 bases, with 13 bases separating them. Germline loops: CDR1 SGHRS, CDR2 YFSETQ. CDR3 size: 15 residues. The chain's CDR3 is CASSLLQGSPGELFF. The DNA for the CDR3 is TGCGCCAGCAGCTTGCTCCAGGGGTCCCCCGGGGAGCTGTTTTTT.